Listed below are T cell receptor beta chains from one sample, sequenced in a study of early T cells in non-severe SARS-CoV-2 infection. MiXCR was run by TCRdb on the 5' RACE reads, yielding one entry per CDR3 protein. The table lists 75,000 to 80,000 distinct CDR3 sequences, roughly 12% of them singletons. The sequencing here drew on whole blood, taken at baseline. The receptors were sampled from an adult who was a healthcare worker with PCR-confirmed SARS-CoV-2 infection or an uninfected control (not recorded which). The CDR3 runs from the conserved cysteine through the conserved F or W. The D gene is left open where the match is weak. Clone size is shown for a subset of rows, as once, few, many or a class of expanded clone.

size | J | V | length | D | CDR3 | DNA
NA | TRBJ2-5 | TRBV28 | 11 | NA | CASSDTETQYF | TGTGCCAGCAGCGACACAGAGACCCAGTACTTC
few | TRBJ1-4 | TRBV29-1 | 15 | TRBD1 | CSVRTGGFNNEKLFF | TGCAGCGTTCGGACAGGGGGCTTCAATAATGAAAAACTGTTTTTT
few | TRBJ2-5 | TRBV11-2 | 16 | NA | CASSLEGQTILMAQYF | TGTGCCAGCAGCTTAGAAGGACAGACAATCTTGATGGCCCAGTACTTC
NA | TRBJ2-2 | TRBV9 | 15 | NA | CASSVDVSRTGELFF | TGTGCCAGCAGCGTAGACGTGTCTCGCACCGGGGAGCTGTTTTTT
NA | TRBJ2-7 | TRBV21-1 | 11 | NA | CASSKGAEQYF | TGTGCCAGCAGCAAAGGGGCCGAGCAGTACTTC
NA | TRBJ1-1 | TRBV28 | 13 | NA | CASSSGRITEAFF | TGTGCCAGCAGTTCGGGGAGGATAACTGAAGCTTTCTTT
few | TRBJ2-5 | TRBV20-1 | 16 | TRBD2 | CSAGLNRGGGQETQYF | TGCAGTGCTGGCCTGAATCGCGGGGGAGGACAAGAGACCCAGTACTTC
NA | TRBJ2-3 | TRBV7-6 | 17 | TRBD2 | CASSLAASGGLTDTQYF | TGTGCCAGCAGCTTAGCGGCTAGCGGGGGCCTCACAGATACGCAGTATTTT
few | TRBJ1-1 | TRBV28 | 12 | NA | CASQVAGSEAFF | TGTGCCAGCCAAGTGGCAGGATCTGAAGCTTTCTTT
NA | TRBJ1-6 | TRBV11-2 | 15 | TRBD1 | CASKPRRGDNSPPHF | TGTGCCAGCAAGCCCCGCAGGGGGGACAATTCACCCCCCCACTTT
few | TRBJ2-7 | TRBV6-2/TRBV6-3 | 15 | TRBD1 | CASSYPRQGQYEQYF | TGTGCCAGCAGTTACCCGAGACAGGGGCAATACGAGCAGTACTTC
NA | TRBJ2-7 | TRBV29-1 | 11 | NA | CSAGAGYEQYF | TGCAGCGCGGGGGCGGGCTACGAGCAGTACTTC
few | TRBJ1-1 | TRBV5-6 | 14 | NA | CASSLAVAQTEAFF | TGTGCCAGCAGCTTGGCCGTCGCCCAGACTGAAGCTTTCTTT
few | TRBJ2-3 | TRBV14 | 15 | TRBD1 | CASSPDRGLTDTQYF | TGTGCCAGCAGCCCAGACAGGGGGCTTACAGATACGCAGTATTTT
few | TRBJ2-1 | TRBV11-2 | 13 | NA | CASSLGLNDEQFF | TGTGCCAGCAGCTTAGGACTGAACGATGAGCAGTTCTTC
few | TRBJ2-2 | TRBV10-3 | 16 | TRBD1 | CAIRGTDSTNTGELFF | TGTGCCATCAGGGGGACAGACTCTACTAACACCGGGGAGCTGTTTTTT
NA | TRBJ2-3 | TRBV7-2 | 14 | NA | CASSSRGGTDTQYF | TGTGCCAGCAGCTCCCGAGGCGGAACAGATACGCAGTATTTT
NA | TRBJ1-2 | TRBV19 | 14 | NA | CASSIDGGRNGYTF | TGTGCCAGTAGTATAGACGGAGGGCGCAATGGCTACACCTTC
NA | TRBJ2-2 | TRBV12-3/TRBV12-4 | 15 | TRBD2 | CASSPSGGRSGELFF | TGTGCCAGCAGTCCGAGCGGGGGGAGATCCGGGGAGCTGTTTTTT
few | TRBJ2-1 | TRBV7-2 | 17 | TRBD2 | CASSLAAGGRTYNEQFF | TGTGCCAGCAGCTTAGCAGCGGGGGGCCGTACCTACAATGAGCAGTTCTTC
NA | TRBJ2-2 | TRBV6-5 | 15 | NA | CASSLRDWGSGELFF | TGTGCCAGCAGTCTCCGGGACTGGGGGTCCGGGGAGCTGTTTTTT
NA | TRBJ2-7 | TRBV28 | 13 | NA | CASSLRIPYEQYF | TGTGCCAGCAGTTTACGGATTCCCTACGAGCAGTACTTC
many | TRBJ2-3 | TRBV7-6 | 15 | NA | CASSLDPSSTDTQYF | TGTGCCAGCAGCTTAGACCCCTCTAGCACAGATACGCAGTATTTT
few | TRBJ2-5 | TRBV11-2 | 15 | NA | CASSFPVALQETQYF | TGTGCCAGCAGCTTTCCTGTGGCCCTCCAAGAGACCCAGTACTTC
NA | TRBJ1-1 | TRBV7-2 | 15 | NA | CASSFNRQGGTEAFF | TGTGCCAGCAGCTTTAATAGACAAGGCGGAACTGAAGCTTTCTTT
NA | TRBJ2-1 | TRBV11-2 | 16 | TRBD2 | CASSTPLAAVYNEQFF | TGTGCCAGCAGCACCCCCCTAGCGGCGGTCTACAATGAGCAGTTCTTC
NA | TRBJ2-3 | TRBV12-3/TRBV12-4 | 13 | NA | CASSLPGRDTQYF | TGTGCCAGCAGTTTACCGGGGAGAGATACGCAGTATTTT
few | TRBJ2-2 | TRBV5-5 | 14 | NA | CASSLGSGTGELFF | TGTGCCAGCAGCTTGGGATCAGGGACCGGGGAGCTGTTTTTT
NA | TRBJ1-2 | TRBV7-9 | 16 | NA | CASSPPAGARNYGYTF | TGTGCCAGCAGCCCGCCGGCAGGGGCGAGAAACTATGGCTACACCTTC
many | TRBJ2-3 | TRBV27 | 15 | TRBD1 | CASSAQGDPTDTQYF | TGTGCCAGCAGTGCACAGGGGGACCCCACAGATACGCAGTATTTT
NA | TRBJ2-7 | TRBV7-9 | 12 | NA | CATGLESGRQYF | TGTGCCACTGGGTTGGAGAGCGGTCGGCAGTACTTC
NA | TRBJ2-3 | TRBV6-4 | 15 | NA | CASSDAGASTDTQYF | TGTGCCAGCAGTGACGCGGGGGCCAGCACAGATACGCAGTATTTT
many | TRBJ1-5 | TRBV14 | 15 | NA | CASSYRPGAHQPQHF | TGTGCCAGCAGCTACCGGCCCGGGGCCCATCAGCCCCAGCATTTT
NA | TRBJ2-7 | TRBV7-2 | 12 | NA | CASSLGYGEQYF | TGTGCCAGCAGCTTAGGGTATGGTGAGCAGTACTTC
NA | TRBJ1-2 | TRBV6-5 | 14 | TRBD1 | CASSEIQGAVGYTF | TGTGCCAGCAGTGAAATACAGGGGGCAGTAGGCTACACCTTC
NA | TRBJ2-3 | TRBV7-9 | 16 | TRBD2 | CASSSGGAMGTDTQYF | TGTGCCAGCAGCTCCGGGGGGGCCATGGGTACAGATACGCAGTATTTT
many | TRBJ2-6 | TRBV18 | 17 | TRBD1 | CASSPQGALAGANVLTF | TGTGCCAGCTCACCACAGGGGGCCTTAGCTGGGGCCAACGTCCTGACTTTC
few | TRBJ2-2 | TRBV4-2 | 15 | TRBD2 | CASSQVTSVPGELFF | TGTGCCAGCAGCCAGGTGACTAGCGTTCCCGGGGAGCTGTTTTTT
few | TRBJ2-3 | TRBV9 | 12 | NA | CASSALADTQYF | TGTGCCAGCTCGGCACTGGCAGATACGCAGTATTTT
NA | TRBJ2-5 | TRBV19 | 15 | NA | CASSTPGSPEETQYF | TGTGCCAGTAGTACCCCCGGGTCCCCGGAGGAGACCCAGTACTTC
NA | TRBJ2-1 | TRBV29-1 | 14 | NA | CSVGGRRRGDEQFF | TGCAGCGTTGGTGGCAGGCGTAGGGGGGATGAGCAGTTCTTC
NA | TRBJ2-5 | TRBV7-2 | 15 | NA | CASSPDWNLQETQYF | TGTGCCAGCAGCCCCGACTGGAACCTCCAAGAGACCCAGTACTTC
NA | TRBJ2-3 | TRBV20-1 | 14 | TRBD2 | CSARTSGDTDTQYF | TGCAGTGCACGGACTAGCGGGGACACAGATACGCAGTATTTT
NA | TRBJ2-1 | TRBV5-6 | 17 | NA | CASSPTVGIYSYNEQFF | TGTGCCAGCAGCCCCACCGTGGGGATTTACTCCTACAATGAGCAGTTCTTC
NA | TRBJ2-4 | TRBV19 | 20 | TRBD1 | CASSRTGGPDPNVDLNIQYF | TGTGCCAGTAGCCGGACAGGGGGCCCTGACCCGAATGTTGATTTAAACATTCAGTACTTC
NA | TRBJ2-1 | TRBV11-1 | 17 | TRBD1 | CASSSRTGVDGSNEQFF | TGTGCCAGCAGCTCACGGACAGGGGTAGACGGCAGCAATGAGCAGTTCTTC
NA | TRBJ2-1 | TRBV20-1 | 13 | NA | CSSGGLGYNEQFF | TGCAGTTCAGGGGGGCTGGGGTACAATGAGCAGTTCTTC
many | TRBJ1-1 | TRBV5-4 | 15 | NA | CASTPDPATATEAFF | TGTGCCAGCACCCCCGACCCGGCGACAGCCACTGAAGCTTTCTTT
many | TRBJ1-2 | TRBV7-8 | 14 | TRBD1 | CASSPTGNNYGYTF | TGTGCCAGCAGCCCGACAGGGAATAACTATGGCTACACCTTC
few | TRBJ2-3 | TRBV12-3/TRBV12-4 | 11 | NA | CASSWGDTQYF | TGTGCCAGCAGTTGGGGGGATACGCAGTATTTT
many | TRBJ1-1 | TRBV7-3 | 14 | NA | CASSLIPETTEAFF | TGTGCCAGCAGCTTAATCCCCGAGACAACTGAAGCTTTCTTT
few | TRBJ2-3 | TRBV4-3 | 18 | TRBD2 | CASSQEWRGVPYTDTQYF | TGCGCCAGCAGCCAAGAATGGCGGGGGGTCCCTTACACAGATACGCAGTATTTT
few | TRBJ2-7 | TRBV6-2/TRBV6-3 | 13 | NA | CASSYGFSYEQYF | TGTGCCAGCAGTTATGGGTTCTCCTACGAGCAGTACTTC
few | TRBJ2-7 | TRBV29-1 | 12 | TRBD1 | CSFQGVSYEQYF | TGCAGCTTCCAGGGGGTATCCTACGAGCAGTACTTC
few | TRBJ1-2 | TRBV12-3/TRBV12-4 | 15 | NA | CASTRGGGDDYGYTF | TGTGCCAGCACCAGAGGGGGGGGAGATGACTATGGCTACACCTTC
few | TRBJ2-4 | TRBV3-1 | 12 | NA | CASSPPGNIQYF | TGTGCCAGCAGCCCTCCGGGGAACATTCAGTACTTC